Each of the 2 T cell receptor beta chains below was sequenced from the same sample in a study of shared clonotypes between healthy human individuals. Assay used: immunoSEQ multiplex PCR; TCRdb lists only in-frame clones, some missing. The table lists roughly 2.5 million clones, approximately 90% of them singletons. Sample: naive CD4+ T cells sorted from blood. Regarding subset: CD45RA+ positively selected. These TCRs come from a man younger than 30 in good health.

The J gene is TRBJ2-2, the V gene TRBV7-6; D call uncertain. This CDR3 has 16 amino acids. The germline CDR1 and CDR2 sequences are SGHVS and FNYEAQ. V lost 5 bases and J lost 2, with 15 bases in between. CDR3 sequence: CASSLHSALNTGELFF. For the CDR3, the DNA is TGTGCCAGCAGCCTCCACAGCGCCCTTAACACCGGGGAGCTGTTTTTT.

CDR3 loop: CASSAGTVPSSYGYTF. Written as DNA, the CDR3 is TGTGCCAGCAGTGCCGGGACAGTCCCATCTTCGTATGGCTACACCTTC. The genes are TRBV2 and TRBJ1-2; the match to TRBD1 covers 7 bases. Germline values: CDR1 SNHLY, CDR2 FYNNEI. Trimming cost V 4 bases and J 5 bases; bases outside gene matches: 13. There are 16 residues in the CDR3.